A single sample gave rise to the 15 T cell receptor beta chains below, sequenced in a study of T cells expressing NK-cell markers (dated by TCRdb to about 2020). The method was 5' RACE. Sequenced on an Illumina HiSeq 2000. Each entry corresponds to one CDR3 protein sequence from reads that TCRdb reprocessed, and DNA is not given. The sample's table covers almost 450,000 distinct CDR3 sequences. Roughly 8% of the sample goes to the ten largest clones. The sequenced material came from blood T cells: a sorted CD56 or NKG2C T cell subset, CD4+ or CD8+ T cells, or bulk PBMC T cells (not recorded which). The receptors derive from a woman aged 18 to 75 in good health.

The chain uses TRBV4-2 and TRBJ2-7; TCRdb's D call of TRBD2 is untestable without DNA. The CDR3 is 17 amino acids. In germline, CDR1 is LGHNA, CDR2 YNFKEQ. CDR3 sequence: CASSQEDAGLSSYEQYF.

V and J are TRBV7-2 and TRBJ2-5; TCRdb indicates TRBD1, and absent DNA this call remains unverified. The CDR3 consists of 16 residues. CDR1 and CDR2 (germline): SGHTA, FQGNSA. The CDR3 protein is CASSSTTGTGVVAQYF.

The chain recombines TRBV7-2 with TRBJ1-2; TCRdb gives TRBD1 as the D gene, but with no DNA this cannot be confirmed. CDR1 is SGHTA and CDR2 is FQGNSA in the germline V gene. The CDR3 totals 17 residues. CDR3 in amino acids: CASSGSWGEGATYGYTF.

This chain links TRBV5-6 with TRBJ2-3; the TCRdb D gene call, TRBD2, has no DNA to confirm it. Germline V gene lookup returns CDR1 SGHDT and CDR2 YYEEEE. This CDR3 region has 15 residues. The CDR3: CASSLLAGNTDTQYF.

The chain joins TRBV2 to TRBJ2-3; TCRdb designates TRBD1, a call that cannot be tested without DNA. Germline-derived CDR1 and CDR2 are SNHLY and FYNNEI. The CDR3 is 14 amino acids. The CDR3 loop is CASGRTGGTDTQYF.

The V gene is TRBV30, the J gene TRBJ1-2; TCRdb selects TRBD1, and the lack of DNA leaves this call unchecked. The CDR3 extends over 15 amino acids. CDR1 is GTSNPN, CDR2 SVGIG, per germline (reference sequence). This CDR3 reads CAWSPTSTGWNGYTF.

The chain combines TRBV24-1 with TRBJ2-2; TCRdb's D call of TRBD1 is untestable without DNA. From germline, CDR1 is KGHDR and CDR2 SFDVKD. The CDR3 extends over 15 amino acids. The CDR3 spells CATSDNRDLTGELFF.

The chain recombines TRBV12-3 or TRBV12-4 with TRBJ1-3; with no DNA, the TCRdb D assignment of TRBD1 cannot be verified. This CDR3 region has 13 residues. The CDR3 region is CASRGYSGNTIYF.

The chain employs TRBV11-1 and TRBJ2-1; TCRdb calls TRBD1, which cannot be checked without DNA. There are 15 residues in the CDR3. Germline V gene lookup returns CDR1 SGHAT and CDR2 FQDESV (reference sequence). The CDR3 loop is CASTTDRGKRNEQFF. The variable domain in full, completed from reference TRBV11-1 and TRBJ2-1, reads EAEVAQSPRYKITEKSQAVAFWCDPISGHATLYWYRQILGQGPELLVQFQDESVVDDSQLPKDRFSAERLKGVDSTLKIQPAELGDSAMYLCASTTDRGKRNEQFFGPGTRLTVL.

The chain employs TRBV29-1 and TRBJ1-1; no DNA is available, so the TRBD1 call from TCRdb remains unchecked. The CDR3 extends over 13 amino acids. Germline CDR1 SQVTM, CDR2 ANQGSEA. The CDR3 protein is CSVDPGGSTEAFF.

V is TRBV9 and J is TRBJ2-6; TCRdb's assignment of TRBD1 cannot be checked, as there is no DNA. This CDR3 contains 15 residues. The V gene's germline CDR1 is SGDLS and CDR2 YYNGEE. This CDR3 is CASSVSGGTANVLTF.

The V and J genes are TRBV24-1 and TRBJ1-1. The CDR3 consists of 13 residues. Germline V gene lookup returns CDR1 KGHDR and CDR2 SFDVKD. CDR3 residues: CATSDNGVTEAFF.

The V gene is TRBV24-1, the J gene TRBJ2-1; the TRBD2 assignment by TCRdb is unverifiable without DNA. Germline values: CDR1 KGHDR, CDR2 SFDVKD. The CDR3 is made up of 16 amino acids. Here the CDR3 reads CATSDFMVSGNNEQFF.

V and J are TRBV4-1 and TRBJ1-1; TCRdb picks TRBD1, but there is no DNA to check that call. CDR1 is MGHRA, CDR2 YSYEKL, per germline. This CDR3 contains 15 residues. The CDR3 is CASSRFISGVAEAFF.

The rearrangement links TRBV11-2 to TRBJ2-1; TCRdb reports TRBD2, a call that lacks DNA to check it against. In germline, CDR1 is SGHAT, CDR2 FQNNGV. This CDR3 contains 16 residues. CDR3: CASSLELAGGYNEQFF.